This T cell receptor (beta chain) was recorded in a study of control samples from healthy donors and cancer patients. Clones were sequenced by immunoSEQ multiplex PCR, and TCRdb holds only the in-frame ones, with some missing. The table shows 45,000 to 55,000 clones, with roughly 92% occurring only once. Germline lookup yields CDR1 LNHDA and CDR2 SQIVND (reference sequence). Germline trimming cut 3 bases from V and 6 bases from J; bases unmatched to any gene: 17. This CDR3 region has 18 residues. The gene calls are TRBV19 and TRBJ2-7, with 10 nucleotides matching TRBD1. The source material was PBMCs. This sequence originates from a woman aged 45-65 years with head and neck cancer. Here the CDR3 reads CASSIRRSGGTGDGEQYF. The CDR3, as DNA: TGTGCCAGTAGTATTAGAAGGAGTGGGGGGACAGGGGACGGCGAGCAGTACTTC.